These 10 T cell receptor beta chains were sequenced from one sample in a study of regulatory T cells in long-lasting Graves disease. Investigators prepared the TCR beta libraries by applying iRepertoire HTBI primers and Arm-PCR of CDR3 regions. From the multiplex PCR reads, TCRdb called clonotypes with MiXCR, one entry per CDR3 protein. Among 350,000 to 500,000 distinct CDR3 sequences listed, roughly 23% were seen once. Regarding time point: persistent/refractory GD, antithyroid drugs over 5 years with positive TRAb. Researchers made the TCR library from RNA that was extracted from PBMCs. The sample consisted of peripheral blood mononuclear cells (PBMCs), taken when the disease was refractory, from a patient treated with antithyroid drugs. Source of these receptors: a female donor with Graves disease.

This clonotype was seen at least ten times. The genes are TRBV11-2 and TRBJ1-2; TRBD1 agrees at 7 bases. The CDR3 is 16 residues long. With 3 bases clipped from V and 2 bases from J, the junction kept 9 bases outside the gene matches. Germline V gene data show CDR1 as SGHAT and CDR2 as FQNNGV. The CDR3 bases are TGTGCCAGCAGCTTGACCGGGACAGAGGGGAACTATGGCTACACCTTC. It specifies CASSLTGTEGNYGYTF.

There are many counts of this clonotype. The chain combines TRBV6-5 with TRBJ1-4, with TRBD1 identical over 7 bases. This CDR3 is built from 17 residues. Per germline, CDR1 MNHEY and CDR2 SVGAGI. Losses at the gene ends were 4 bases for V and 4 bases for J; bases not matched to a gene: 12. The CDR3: CASSSLTSGTDNEKLFF. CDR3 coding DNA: TGTGCCAGCAGTTCGCTCACCTCCGGGACAGATAATGAAAAACTGTTTTTT.

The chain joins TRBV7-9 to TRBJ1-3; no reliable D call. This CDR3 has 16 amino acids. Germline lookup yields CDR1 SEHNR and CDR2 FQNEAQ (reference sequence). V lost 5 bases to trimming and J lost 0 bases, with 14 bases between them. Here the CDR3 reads CASSQTGTDSGNTIYF. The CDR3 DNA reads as TGTGCCAGCAGCCAAACCGGAACAGACTCTGGAAACACCATATATTTT.

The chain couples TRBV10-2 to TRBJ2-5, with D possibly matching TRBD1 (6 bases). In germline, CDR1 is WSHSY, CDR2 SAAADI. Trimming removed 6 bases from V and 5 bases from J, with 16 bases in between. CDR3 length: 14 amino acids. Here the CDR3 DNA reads TGCGCCAGCAGAGATTTACAGGGTTCGGAGACCCAGTACTTC. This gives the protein CASRDLQGSETQYF.

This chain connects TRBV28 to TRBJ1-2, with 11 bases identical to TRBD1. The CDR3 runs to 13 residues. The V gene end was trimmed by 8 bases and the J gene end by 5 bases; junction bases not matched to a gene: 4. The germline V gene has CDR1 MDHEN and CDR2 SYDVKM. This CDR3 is CASLGDRGYGYTF. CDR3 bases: TGTGCCAGCCTAGGGGACAGGGGGTATGGCTACACCTTC.

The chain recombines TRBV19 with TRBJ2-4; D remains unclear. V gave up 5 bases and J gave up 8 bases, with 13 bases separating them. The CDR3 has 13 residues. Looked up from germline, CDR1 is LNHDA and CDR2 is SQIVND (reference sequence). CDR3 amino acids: CASSSGPGYIQYF. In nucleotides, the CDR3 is TGTGCCAGTAGTTCTGGGCCTGGATACATTCAGTACTTC.

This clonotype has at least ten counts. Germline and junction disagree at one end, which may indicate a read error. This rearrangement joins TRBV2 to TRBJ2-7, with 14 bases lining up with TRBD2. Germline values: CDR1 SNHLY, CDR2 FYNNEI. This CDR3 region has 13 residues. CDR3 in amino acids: CASSQTSGRANHF. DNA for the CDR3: TGTGCCAGCAGCCAGACTAGCGGGAGGGCAAACCACTTC. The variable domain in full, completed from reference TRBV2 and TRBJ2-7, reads EPEVTQTPSHQVTQMGQEVILRCVPISNHLYFYWYRQILGQKVEFLVSFYNNEISEKSEIFDDQFSVERPDGSNFTLKIRSTKLEDSAMYFCASSQTSGRANHFGPGTRLTVT.

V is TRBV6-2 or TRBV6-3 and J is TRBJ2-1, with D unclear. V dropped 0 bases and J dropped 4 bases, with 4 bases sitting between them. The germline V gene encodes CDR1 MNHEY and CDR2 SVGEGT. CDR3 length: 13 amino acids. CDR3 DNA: TGTGCCAGCAGTTACTCCGAGTACAATGAGCAGTTCTTC. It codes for CASSYSEYNEQFF.

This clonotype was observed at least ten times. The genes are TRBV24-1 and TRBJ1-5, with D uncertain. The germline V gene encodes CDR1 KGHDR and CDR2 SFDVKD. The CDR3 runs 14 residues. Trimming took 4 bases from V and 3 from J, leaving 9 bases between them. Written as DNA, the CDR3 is TGTGCCACCAGTGACCCGGCCGCCAATCAGCCCCAGCATTTT. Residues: CATSDPAANQPQHF.

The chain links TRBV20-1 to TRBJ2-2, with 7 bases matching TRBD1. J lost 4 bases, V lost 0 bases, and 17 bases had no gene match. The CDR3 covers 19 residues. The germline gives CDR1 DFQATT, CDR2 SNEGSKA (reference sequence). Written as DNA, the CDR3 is TGCAGTGCTAGAGATTATCGCGGGCAGGGGGTTAGGAGCACCGGGGAGCTGTTTTTT. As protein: CSARDYRGQGVRSTGELFF.